Following are 12 T cell receptor beta chains from one sample sequenced in a study of breast tumors, draining lymph nodes, adjacent tissues. From the multiplex PCR reads, TCRdb called clonotypes with MiXCR, one entry per CDR3 protein. The data show 66,000 or so distinct CDR3 sequences, less than 45% seen once. The sample taken for sequencing was breast tumor tissue. The receptors originated from a female donor with breast cancer. Some clones in this sample may be carry-over from other donors' samples.

At least ten counts were recorded for this clonotype. Germline is not matched at one junction end, which may reflect a read error. V gene TRBV10-1 combines with J gene TRBJ2-1; possibly TRBD1 for D (5 bases). There are 12 residues in the CDR3. Germline lookup yields CDR1 WNHNN and CDR2 SYGVQD (reference sequence). The CDR3 DNA sequence: TGCGCCACCAGTGGACAAGCAAATGAGCAGTTCTTC. Translation: CATSGQANEQFF.

This clonotype was detected many times. J is TRBJ2-5 and V is TRBV6-1; the match to TRBD1 covers 7 bases. CDR3 size: 15 residues. With 3 bases clipped from V and 4 bases from J, the junction kept 8 bases outside the gene matches. Germline lookup yields CDR1 MNHNS and CDR2 SASEGT. In DNA, the CDR3 is TGTGCCAGCAGTGACTCGACAGGGTCAGGAGAGACCCAGTACTTC. This gives the protein CASSDSTGSGETQYF.

In its sample, this clonotype was seen once. The CDR3 DNA sequence: TGCAGCGCCGGGGACAGTGGGGGGACAGGTCGAGAGACCCAGTACTTC. Its translation is CSAGDSGGTGRETQYF. The chain joins TRBV29-1 to TRBJ2-5; 8 bases are a match to TRBD1. V shed 7 bases, J shed 4 bases, and the junction held 17 bases outside the gene matches. From germline, CDR1 is SQVTM and CDR2 ANQGSEA. The CDR3 extends over 16 amino acids.

This clonotype appeared many times. This chain joins TRBV11-2 and TRBJ2-7; D perhaps matches TRBD2 (6 bases). This CDR3 comprises 14 residues. The V end lost 5 bases, the J end lost 2 bases, and 13 bases lay between the germline ends. Germline V CDR1 and CDR2: SGHAT, FQNNGV. The CDR3 loop reads CASSNTGSAYEQYF. CDR3 nucleotides: TGTGCCAGCAGCAACACCGGGAGCGCCTACGAGCAGTACTTC.

The rearrangement links TRBV12-3 or TRBV12-4 to TRBJ1-5; D is unresolved. Trimming stripped 3 bases from V and 0 bases from J, with 12 bases between. CDR3 length equals 16 residues. The CDR3, as DNA: TGTGCCAGCAGTTTCGTATCGGACCATAGCAATCAGCCCCAGCATTTT. Amino acids: CASSFVSDHSNQPQHF.

The chain uses TRBV7-8 and TRBJ1-2; 9 positions match TRBD1. The V gene's germline CDR1 is SGHVS and CDR2 FQNEAQ. CDR3 length: 14 amino acids. The J segment lost 5 bases and the V segment lost 5 bases, leaving 6 bases of the junction unmatched. CDR3 coding DNA: TGTGCCAGCAGCACAGGGACAGGGCCTTATGGCTACACCTTC. This encodes CASSTGTGPYGYTF.

The chain combines TRBV6-1 with TRBJ1-4; perhaps TRBD1 as D (5 bases). The V gene's germline CDR1 is MNHNS and CDR2 SASEGT. The CDR3 consists of 14 residues. Trimming removed 8 bases from V and 11 bases from J, with 21 bases in between. The chain's CDR3 is CASRLWGREGKLFF. The CDR3 region has the DNA TGTGCCAGCCGTCTCTGGGGGAGGGAAGGGAAACTGTTTTTT.

This clonotype has ten or more counts. V and J are TRBV9 and TRBJ2-1; a weak D match, TRBD1 (5 bases). V gave up 0 bases and J gave up 12 bases, with 13 bases separating them. Germline-derived CDR1 and CDR2 are SGDLS and YYNGEE. This CDR3 comprises 13 residues. The CDR3 nucleotides are TGTGCCAGCAGCGTAGGACCCCAGGGCGGGCAGTTCTTC. It specifies CASSVGPQGGQFF.

A single count supports this clonotype. J is TRBJ1-6 and V is TRBV11-3; TRBD1 matches at 11 bases. This CDR3 has 15 residues. V shed 8 bases, J shed 10 bases, and the junction held 10 bases outside the gene matches. Per germline, CDR1 SGHNT and CDR2 YENEEA. The CDR3 sequence: CASVQGGTGGSPLHF. The CDR3 DNA follows: TGTGCCAGCGTCCAAGGCGGGACAGGGGGATCACCCCTCCACTTT.

In this sample, this clonotype turned up many times. A much larger clone lies one base from this, so it may be a read error. The rearrangement uses TRBV7-6 and TRBJ2-5; 7 bases match TRBD1. The CDR3 is 15 residues long. Germline V gene lookup returns CDR1 SGHVS and CDR2 FNYEAQ. CDR3 amino acids: CASSLSQGVGETQHF. The CDR3 nucleotides are TGTGCCAGCAGCTTATCTCAGGGGGTAGGGGAGACCCAGCACTTC. Together with reference TRBV7-6 and TRBJ2-5, the CDR3 gives the full variable domain: GAGVSQSPRYKVTKRGQDVALRCDPISGHVSLYWYRQALGQGPEFLTYFNYEAQQDKSGLPNDRFSAERPEGSISTLTIQRTEQRDSAMYRCASSLSQGVGETQHFGPGTRLLVL.

This clonotype is a singleton in its sample. V is TRBV7-2 and J is TRBJ2-3; 9 bases line up with TRBD2. Germline loops: CDR1 SGHTA, CDR2 FQGNSA. Germline trimming cut 6 bases from V and 2 bases from J; bases unmatched to any gene: 6. The CDR3 length is 15 residues. CDR3 loop: CASRRSGGSTDTQYF. The DNA of the CDR3 is TGTGCCAGCAGACGTAGCGGGGGATCCACAGATACGCAGTATTTT.

This clonotype was detected ten times or more. The rearrangement links TRBV6-6 to TRBJ2-5, with D perhaps assigned TRBD1 or TRBD2 (5 bases each). CDR1 is MNHNY, CDR2 SVGAGI, per germline (reference sequence). The CDR3 has 15 residues. V lost 1 base and J 5 bases, leaving 14 bases between the germline ends. CDR3 DNA: TGTGCCAGCAGTTACTTACGGGGCGTAGGGGAGACCCAGTACTTC. It codes for CASSYLRGVGETQYF.